Shown below are 27 T cell receptor beta chains from a single sample sequenced in a study of monozygotic twins with inflammatory bowel disease. From its re-call of the 5' RACE reads, TCRdb lists each CDR3 protein once, without DNA. In total, the table holds 400,000 or so distinct CDR3 sequences. The sample was blood. Receptors originate from a human donor with ulcerative colitis or Crohn's disease, or a healthy co-twin of an affected twin (not recorded which).

The J gene is TRBJ2-3, the V gene TRBV7-2; without DNA, the TCRdb call of TRBD1 cannot be checked. The CDR3 has 14 amino acids. CDR1 is SGHTA and CDR2 is FQGNSA in the germline V gene. This chain's CDR3 is CASSLLGGADTQYF.

The chain links TRBV2 to TRBJ2-1; as DNA is missing, the TRBD2 call by TCRdb cannot be tested. The CDR3 extends over 12 amino acids. Germline CDR1 reads SNHLY; CDR2 reads FYNNEI. CDR3 sequence reads: CASSSGGHEQFF.

The chain joins TRBV18 to TRBJ1-3; there is no DNA to check the TCRdb D call of TRBD1. The V gene's germline CDR1 is KGHSH and CDR2 LQKENI. This CDR3 comprises 21 residues. The chain's CDR3 is CASSPVGARTPSKSSGNTIYF.

The rearrangement joins TRBV20-1 to TRBJ2-1; the D call of TRBD1 rests on TCRdb alone, since no DNA is present to check it. Germline values: CDR1 DFQATT, CDR2 SNEGSKA (reference sequence). The CDR3 runs to 12 residues. CDR3 sequence: CSAEHPGREQFF.

This chain links TRBV6-1 with TRBJ1-5; TCRdb picks TRBD1, but there is no DNA to check that call. From germline, CDR1 is MNHNS and CDR2 SASEGT. CDR3 size: 14 residues. The CDR3 sequence is CASSEDRTRQPQHF.

This chain uses TRBV5-4 with TRBJ2-7; there is no DNA to check the TCRdb D call of TRBD2. The CDR3 contains 13 residues. CDR1 is SGHNT, CDR2 YYREEE, per germline (reference sequence). This chain's CDR3 is CASTVAGGSEQYF. The entire variable domain, with the rest obtained from reference TRBV5-4 and TRBJ2-7, is as follows: ETGVTQSPTHLIKTRGQQVTLRCSSQSGHNTVSWYQQALGQGPQFIFQYYREEENGRGNFPPRFSGLQFPNYSSELNVNALELDDSALYLCASTVAGGSEQYFGPGTRLTVT.

The chain employs TRBV6-1 and TRBJ2-3; TCRdb gives TRBD1 as the D gene, but with no DNA this cannot be confirmed. Germline V gene lookup returns CDR1 MNHNS and CDR2 SASEGT. The CDR3 loop spans 16 amino acids. CDR3 residues: CASSRTGASTTDTQYF.

The V and J genes are TRBV7-3 and TRBJ2-1; there is no DNA to check the TCRdb D call of TRBD2. From germline, CDR1 is SGHTA and CDR2 FQGTGA. This CDR3 has 14 amino acids. The CDR3 region is CASSPGIANNEQFF.

The chain is built from TRBV19 and TRBJ1-6. The CDR3 is 12 amino acids. Looked up from germline, CDR1 is LNHDA and CDR2 is SQIVND (reference sequence). The CDR3: CASSIQEGPLHF.

This chain's CDR3 is CASRDLGGREAFF. The V and J genes are TRBV6-5 and TRBJ1-1. Germline CDR1 is MNHEY and CDR2 is SVGAGI. The CDR3 covers 13 residues.

V gene TRBV18 combines with J gene TRBJ2-7; TCRdb's D gene call, TRBD2, goes unchecked for lack of DNA. The germline V gene encodes CDR1 KGHSH and CDR2 LQKENI. The CDR3 loop spans 16 amino acids. The CDR3: CASSPSGYASRVEQYF.

The chain employs TRBV7-9 and TRBJ1-5; TCRdb designates TRBD1, a call that cannot be tested without DNA. There are 15 residues in the CDR3. Germline V gene lookup returns CDR1 SEHNR and CDR2 FQNEAQ (reference sequence). This CDR3 is CDSPKQGASNQPQHF.

This chain connects TRBV7-2 to TRBJ2-7; TCRdb selects TRBD2, and the lack of DNA leaves this call unchecked. Germline CDR1 reads SGHTA; CDR2 reads FQGNSA. The CDR3 has 15 residues. The CDR3 here is CASSLGLAGSSEQYF.

This chain links TRBV20-1 with TRBJ1-5; TCRdb names TRBD1, which stays unverified in the absence of DNA. Per the germline V gene, CDR1 is DFQATT and CDR2 is SNEGSKA (reference sequence). The length of the CDR3 is 15 residues. The CDR3: CSAQRTGDGNQPQHF.

CDR3 loop: CASRRLSYEQYF. The rearrangement joins TRBV28 to TRBJ2-7. This CDR3 region has 12 residues. The germline gives CDR1 MDHEN, CDR2 SYDVKM.

J is TRBJ2-5 and V is TRBV5-1; TCRdb reports TRBD2, a call that lacks DNA to check it against. Germline CDR1 reads SGHRS; CDR2 reads YFSETQ. This CDR3 contains 16 residues. The CDR3 reads CASSKTSGGDQETQYF.

The chain carries TRBV7-2 and TRBJ2-1; checking the TCRdb D call of TRBD1 is not possible without DNA. Per germline, CDR1 SGHTA and CDR2 FQGNSA. The CDR3 length is 14 residues. The chain's CDR3 is CASSFRQGRNEQFF. The full variable domain, its missing parts supplied by reference TRBV7-2 and TRBJ2-1, is GAGVSQSPSNKVTEKGKDVELRCDPISGHTALYWYRQSLGQGLEFLIYFQGNSAPDKSGLPSDRFSAERTGGSVSTLTIQRTQQEDSAVYLCASSFRQGRNEQFFGPGTRLTVL.

This chain uses TRBV9 with TRBJ1-1; TCRdb's D gene call, TRBD1, goes unchecked for lack of DNA. The CDR3 covers 15 residues. Per the germline V gene, CDR1 is SGDLS and CDR2 is YYNGEE. The CDR3 sequence is CASSGGGAQNTEAFF.

The rearrangement uses TRBV19 and TRBJ2-2. Germline CDR1 reads LNHDA; CDR2 reads SQIVND (reference sequence). CDR3 length: 12 residues. The CDR3 spells CASSITAGELFF.

The gene calls are TRBV6-1 and TRBJ2-2; TCRdb names TRBD1, which stays unverified in the absence of DNA. Germline V lookup: CDR1 MNHNS, CDR2 SASEGT. The CDR3 spans 15 residues. CDR3 sequence: CASRRGDSHTGELFF.

This chain uses TRBV29-1 with TRBJ2-3. The germline CDR1 and CDR2 sequences are SQVTM and ANQGSEA. This CDR3 comprises 11 residues. The CDR3 spells CSVASKDTQYF.

The rearrangement uses TRBV6-1 and TRBJ2-2; the D gene TCRdb calls, TRBD1, cannot be checked with no DNA. This CDR3 has 16 amino acids. The germline CDR1 and CDR2 sequences are MNHNS and SASEGT. The CDR3 region is CASRPRGGANTGELFF.

The chain uses TRBV24-1 and TRBJ2-2; as DNA is missing, the TRBD2 call by TCRdb cannot be tested. Per germline, CDR1 KGHDR and CDR2 SFDVKD. This CDR3 has 16 amino acids. CDR3: CATSTLAGGPFGELFF.

The chain is built from TRBV3-1 and TRBJ1-6; TCRdb lists TRBD1, though no DNA is available to test this call. The CDR3 length is 19 residues. The V gene's germline CDR1 is LGHDT and CDR2 YNNKEL (reference sequence). This CDR3 reads CASSQDERQETDYNSPLHF.

The rearrangement links TRBV10-3 to TRBJ2-3. Germline V gene sequence: CDR1 ENHRY, CDR2 SYGVKD. The CDR3 runs 15 residues. CDR3 amino acids: CAISAAGLSTDTQYF.

V and J are TRBV24-1 and TRBJ1-1; TCRdb picks TRBD1, but there is no DNA to check that call. This CDR3 is 13 amino acids long. Germline V gene data show CDR1 as KGHDR and CDR2 as SFDVKD. The CDR3 sequence: CATSEGGYTEAFF.

The chain carries TRBV7-2 and TRBJ2-1; TCRdb's D call of TRBD2 is untestable without DNA. CDR1 is SGHTA, CDR2 FQGNSA, per germline. The CDR3 is made up of 15 amino acids. The CDR3 sequence is CASSPPSGGPNEQFF.